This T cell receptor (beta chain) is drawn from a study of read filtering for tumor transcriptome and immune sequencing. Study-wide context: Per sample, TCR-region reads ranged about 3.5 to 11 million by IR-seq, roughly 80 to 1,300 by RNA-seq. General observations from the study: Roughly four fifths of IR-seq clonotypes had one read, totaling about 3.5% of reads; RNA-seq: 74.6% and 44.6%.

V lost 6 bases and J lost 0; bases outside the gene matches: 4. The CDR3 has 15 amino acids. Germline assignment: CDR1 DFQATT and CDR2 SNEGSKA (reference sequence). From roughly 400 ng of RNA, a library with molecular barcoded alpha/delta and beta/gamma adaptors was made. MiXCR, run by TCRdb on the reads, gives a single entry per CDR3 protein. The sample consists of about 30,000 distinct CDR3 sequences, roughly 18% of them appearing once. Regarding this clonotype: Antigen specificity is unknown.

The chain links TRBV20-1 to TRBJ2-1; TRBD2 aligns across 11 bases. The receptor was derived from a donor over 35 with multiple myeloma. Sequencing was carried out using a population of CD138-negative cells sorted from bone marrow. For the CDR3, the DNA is TGCAGTGCAAACGGACTAGCGGGCTCCTACAATGAGCAGTTCTTC. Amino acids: CSANGLAGSYNEQFF.